The 20 T cell receptor beta chains reported below all come from one sample, sequenced in a study of T cell responses to AZD1222 COVID-19 vaccine. TCRdb's copy holds only in-frame clones and misses some; the assay was immunoSEQ multiplex PCR. The sample holds 20,000 to 25,000 clones, 70% to 85% seen once. The source was peripheral blood, collected on day 0 of AZD1222 vaccination. These receptors were obtained from an adult in good health.

The V gene is TRBV7-9, the J gene TRBJ1-1, with TRBD1 as a possible D gene (5 bases). Trimming removed 1 base at V and 4 bases at J, with 13 bases between. The CDR3 contains 15 residues. Germline-derived CDR1 and CDR2 are SEHNR and FQNEAQ (reference sequence). CDR3 DNA: TGTGCCAGCAGCTTAGACGGGACGGCGGGCACTGAAGCTTTCTTT. Protein product: CASSLDGTAGTEAFF.

V gene TRBV3-1 (or the pseudogene TRBV3-2) combines with J gene TRBJ1-1; D might be TRBD1 (5 bases). V was shortened by 0 bases and J by 7 bases, with 12 bases between the two germline ends. Per the germline V gene, CDR1 is LGHDT and CDR2 is YNNKEL (reference sequence). The CDR3 runs to 14 residues. CDR3 coding DNA: TGTGCCAGCAGCCAAGATCGGGGCGGCCTTGAAGCTTTCTTT. This gives the protein CASSQDRGGLEAFF.

V gene TRBV5-5 combines with J gene TRBJ2-2; 10 positions match TRBD1. The trim removed 4 bases at V and 9 bases at J, leaving 6 bases unmatched. Germline loops: CDR1 SGHKS, CDR2 YYEKEE (reference sequence). The CDR3 totals 14 residues. CDR3: CASSPGTGVWELFF. CDR3 in DNA: TGTGCCAGCAGCCCCGGGACAGGGGTGTGGGAGCTGTTTTTT.

CDR3 sequence (DNA): TGTGCCAGCAGCTTGGGGGCAGGGGGGCCCTATGGCTACACCTTC. It translates to CASSLGAGGPYGYTF. The V call is TRBV11-2, the J call TRBJ1-2, with 7 bases that match TRBD1. There are 15 residues in the CDR3. V lost 3 bases to trimming and J lost 4 bases; unmatched junction nucleotides: 8. Per the germline V gene, CDR1 is SGHAT and CDR2 is FQNNGV.

The chain couples TRBV6-1 to TRBJ2-1; TRBD2 agrees at 10 bases. The ends lost 1 base at V and 6 bases at J; junction bases unmatched: 9. The CDR3 contains 17 residues. Germline CDR1 is MNHNS and CDR2 is SASEGT. CDR3 loop: CASSEGVVGLAPNEQFF. CDR3 nucleotide sequence: TGTGCCAGCAGTGAAGGTGTAGTGGGACTAGCGCCCAATGAGCAGTTCTTC.

The chain joins TRBV3-1 (or the pseudogene TRBV3-2) to TRBJ2-1; 11 bases match TRBD2. The J segment lost 4 bases and the V segment lost 6 bases, leaving 5 bases of the junction unmatched. The V gene's germline CDR1 is LGHDT and CDR2 YNNKEL (reference sequence). The CDR3 totals 15 residues. The CDR3 loop is CASSRLAGTYNEQFF. In nucleotides, the CDR3 is TGTGCCAGCAGTCGACTAGCGGGGACTTACAATGAGCAGTTCTTC.

This clone is deemed medium-sized. The V call is TRBV4-2, the J call TRBJ2-1, with 11 bases fitting TRBD2. After removal of 3 bases from V and 5 bases from J, the junction contained 3 bases not matched to a gene. CDR1 and CDR2 (germline): LGHNA, YNFKEQ. This CDR3 is 15 amino acids long. The CDR3 loop reads CASSHLAGGNNEQFF. CDR3 in DNA: TGTGCCAGCAGCCACCTAGCGGGGGGCAACAATGAGCAGTTCTTC.

V and J are TRBV19 and TRBJ2-6; D unclear. Germline lookup yields CDR1 LNHDA and CDR2 SQIVND (reference sequence). Deletions cut 5 bases from V and 1 base from J, with 9 bases between. This CDR3 comprises 15 residues. CDR3 DNA: TGTGCCAGTAGTTTGGGTTCTTCTGGGGCCAACGTCCTGACTTTC. As protein: CASSLGSSGANVLTF.

J is TRBJ1-1 and V is TRBV6-2 or TRBV6-3; D gene unclear. CDR1 MNHEY and CDR2 SVGEGT come from the germline V gene. V lost 4 bases, J lost 3 bases, and 15 bases lay in between. CDR3 size: 15 residues. CDR3 coding DNA: TGTGCCAGCAGTTTGTCGGGATGGGGTGACACTGAAGCTTTCTTT. This translates into CASSLSGWGDTEAFF.

This rearrangement joins TRBV27 to TRBJ2-7; TRBD2 matches 10 bases. The CDR3 runs 14 residues. After removal of 6 bases from V and 2 bases from J, the junction contained 4 bases not matched to a gene. Germline lookup yields CDR1 MNHEY and CDR2 SMNVEV (reference sequence). The CDR3 loop is CASRGSGRAYEQYF. Here the CDR3 DNA reads TGTGCCAGCAGGGGAAGCGGGAGGGCCTACGAGCAGTACTTC.

The chain uses TRBV30 and TRBJ1-5, with TRBD1 identical over 7 bases. The V gene's germline CDR1 is GTSNPN and CDR2 SVGIG (reference sequence). V lost 5 bases to trimming and J lost 3 bases; unmatched junction nucleotides: 1. The CDR3 sequence is 12 residues long. CDR3 DNA: TGTGCCTGGGACAGGGTCAATCAGCCCCAGCATTTT. This translates into CAWDRVNQPQHF.

The chain joins TRBV7-2 to TRBJ2-1, with D tentatively TRBD2 (6 bases). V lost 5 bases and J 9 bases, leaving 17 bases between the germline ends. The CDR3 runs to 14 residues. CDR1 is SGHTA, CDR2 FQGNSA, per germline. The CDR3 coding sequence is TGTGCCAGCAGCACCCGGGGCGGGATAGTTGAGCAGTTCTTC. Its protein product is CASSTRGGIVEQFF. The full variable domain, with the rest looked up from reference TRBV7-2 and TRBJ2-1, is GAGVSQSPSNKVTEKGKDVELRCDPISGHTALYWYRQSLGQGLEFLIYFQGNSAPDKSGLPSDRFSAERTGGSVSTLTIQRTQQEDSAVYLCASSTRGGIVEQFFGPGTRLTVL.

This clone came up once. The chain recombines TRBV28 with TRBJ2-1; the match to TRBD2 covers 16 bases. CDR3 length equals 15 residues. The trim removed 5 bases at V and 8 bases at J, leaving 3 bases unmatched. CDR1 and CDR2 (germline): MDHEN, SYDVKM. CDR3 sequence reads: CASSQGLAGGYEQFF. CDR3 bases: TGTGCCAGCAGTCAGGGACTAGCGGGAGGGTATGAGCAGTTCTTC.

The genes are TRBV21-1 and TRBJ2-3; the table's D call of TRBD1 was not tested on the DNA. TRBV21-1 has pseudogene status. This CDR3 has 16 amino acids. The CDR3 DNA sequence: TGTGCCAGCCTTGGGGGACACCCGGAGGGCACAGATACGCAGTATTTT. Translation: CASLGGHPEGTDTQYF.

The chain joins TRBV4-2 to TRBJ2-3; 9 positions match TRBD2. Germline V gene sequence: CDR1 LGHNA, CDR2 YNFKEQ. After removal of 0 bases from V and 2 bases from J, the junction contained 3 bases not matched to a gene. The CDR3 contains 16 residues. CDR3: CASSQDGLANTDTQYF. The CDR3 DNA sequence: TGTGCCAGCAGCCAAGATGGACTAGCGAACACAGATACGCAGTATTTT.

The rearrangement uses TRBV29-1 and TRBJ1-4; perhaps TRBD1 as D (5 bases). Trimming cost V 6 bases and J 3 bases, with 11 bases left between them. Germline V CDR1 and CDR2: SQVTM, ANQGSEA. The CDR3 loop spans 13 amino acids. In nucleotides, the CDR3 is TGCAGCGTCGGGGGATTCTCTAATGAAAAACTGTTTTTT. Translating gives CSVGGFSNEKLFF.

The chain employs TRBV6-5 and TRBJ1-4; D unresolved. The CDR3 is 13 residues long. Trimming pared 6 bases from V and 4 bases from J, leaving 9 bases between. Germline CDR1 reads MNHEY; CDR2 reads SVGAGI. CDR3: CASRPASNEKLFF. The CDR3 DNA reads TGTGCCAGCAGACCGGCGAGTAATGAAAAACTGTTTTTT.

The rearrangement uses TRBV9 and TRBJ2-2; either TRBD1 or TRBD2 may fit D (6 bases each). CDR1 and CDR2 from the germline V gene are SGDLS and YYNGEE. The CDR3 runs 15 residues. Trimming cost V 0 bases and J 4 bases, with 10 bases left between them. The CDR3 DNA reads TGTGCCAGCAGCGTAGAAGGGGGGAGCACCGGGGAGCTGTTTTTT. Its protein product is CASSVEGGSTGELFF.

This clone turned up a few times. This chain uses TRBV4-2 with TRBJ2-2, with TRBD2 matching 11 bases. The length of the CDR3 is 17 residues. With 6 bases clipped from V and 7 bases from J, the junction kept 13 bases outside the gene matches. Germline lookup yields CDR1 LGHNA and CDR2 YNFKEQ. The CDR3 DNA reads as TGTGCCAGCAGGCACCGGGGACTAGCGGTATATAGCGGGGAGCTGTTTTTT. Its protein is CASRHRGLAVYSGELFF.

J is TRBJ2-3 and V is TRBV4-2; maybe TRBD1 (5 bases). Deletions cut 4 bases from V and 6 bases from J, with 17 bases between. Germline values: CDR1 LGHNA, CDR2 YNFKEQ. The CDR3 runs 15 residues. For the CDR3, the DNA is TGTGCCAGCAGCCTGGAGACGAGGACACCGGATACGCAGTATTTT. It encodes CASSLETRTPDTQYF.